These T cell receptor beta chains were read from a single sample in a study of identical twins. TCRdb analysed the 5' RACE reads with MiXCR anew, one entry per CDR3 protein. Counted here are 1.5 million or so distinct CDR3 sequences, roughly 35% occurring once; the ten biggest clones make up 0.25% to 0.3%. The source material was cord blood. These receptors were obtained from a newborn girl in good health. Both conserved end residues are part of each CDR3. Fields, in order: J gene, clone size, D gene, V gene, CDR3 protein, CDR3 DNA. D genes are given only for firm matches. For some rows the clone size is stated as once, few or many, or as a class when expanded; others skip it.

J: TRBJ2-1; size: NA; D: NA; V: TRBV9; CDR3: CASSVLGGSYNEQFF; DNA: TGTGCCAGCAGCGTACTCGGGGGCTCCTACAATGAGCAGTTCTTC
J: TRBJ1-1; size: NA; D: NA; V: TRBV5-1; CDR3: CASHRDTSTEAFF; DNA: TGCGCCAGCCACCGGGACACCTCCACTGAAGCTTTCTTT
J: TRBJ2-5; size: NA; D: TRBD2; V: TRBV9; CDR3: CASSVGGGSYNEQYF; DNA: TGTGCCAGCAGCGTAGGGGGAGGGTCCTACAATGAGCAGTACTTC
J: TRBJ2-1; size: few; D: TRBD1; V: TRBV27; CDR3: CASSFPQTGGNYNEQFF; DNA: TGTGCCAGCAGCTTTCCTCAAACAGGGGGGAACTACAATGAGCAGTTCTTC
J: TRBJ1-2; size: NA; D: TRBD1; V: TRBV6-1; CDR3: CASSVRTGSNGYTF; DNA: TGTGCCAGCAGTGTAAGGACAGGGTCAAATGGCTACACCTTC
J: TRBJ2-7; size: few; D: TRBD1; V: TRBV20-1; CDR3: CSARKNTGAGHEQYF; DNA: TGCAGTGCTAGGAAGAATACAGGGGCGGGCCACGAGCAGTACTTC
J: TRBJ2-6; size: few; D: TRBD2; V: TRBV6-5; CDR3: CASSYEGGRLGANVLTF; DNA: TGTGCCAGCAGTTACGAGGGAGGGCGGTTAGGGGCCAACGTCCTGACTTTC
J: TRBJ2-7; size: few; D: NA; V: TRBV5-1; CDR3: CASSLGGGFHEQYF; DNA: TGCGCCAGCAGCTTGGGGGGCGGTTTCCACGAGCAGTACTTC
J: TRBJ1-6; size: few; D: TRBD1; V: TRBV15; CDR3: CATKAGGNSPLHF; DNA: TGTGCCACCAAGGCAGGGGGCAATTCACCCCTCCACTTT
J: TRBJ2-7; size: NA; D: NA; V: TRBV28; CDR3: CASSFPVLGYEQYF; DNA: TGTGCCAGCAGTTTCCCCGTCCTTGGCTACGAGCAGTACTTC
J: TRBJ2-5; size: NA; D: NA; V: TRBV5-1; CDR3: CASSLVGAGMQYF; DNA: TGCGCCAGCAGCTTGGTAGGGGCGGGGATGCAGTACTTC
J: TRBJ1-1; size: NA; D: NA; V: TRBV6-5; CDR3: CASIKGRANTEAFF; DNA: TGTGCCAGCATTAAGGGGCGGGCGAACACTGAAGCTTTCTTT
J: TRBJ2-7; size: NA; D: TRBD2; V: TRBV2; CDR3: CASSRTSGSAYEQYF; DNA: TGTGCCAGCAGTAGGACTAGCGGGTCTGCCTACGAGCAGTACTTC
J: TRBJ2-1; size: NA; D: NA; V: TRBV20-1; CDR3: CSAPGLIQETQFF; DNA: TGCAGTGCTCCGGGACTCATCCAAGAGACCCAGTTCTTC
J: TRBJ2-4; size: NA; D: NA; V: TRBV10-3; CDR3: CAIGDTSWEQYF; DNA: TGTGCCATCGGGGACACCTCCTGGGAGCAGTACTTC
J: TRBJ1-2; size: few; D: TRBD1; V: TRBV12-3/TRBV12-4; CDR3: CASRVGTDPRRDYGYTF; DNA: TGTGCCAGCAGGGTCGGGACAGACCCAAGGAGAGACTATGGCTACACCTTC
J: TRBJ2-2; size: few; D: NA; V: TRBV12-3/TRBV12-4; CDR3: CASSLGASGELFF; DNA: TGTGCCAGCAGTTTGGGGGCCTCCGGGGAGCTGTTTTTT
J: TRBJ1-4; size: NA; D: NA; V: TRBV2; CDR3: CASRASDRPNEKLFF; DNA: TGTGCCAGCAGAGCCTCAGACAGGCCGAATGAAAAACTGTTTTTT
J: TRBJ1-5; size: NA; D: NA; V: TRBV2; CDR3: CASKGQGSGIYSNQPQHF; DNA: TGTGCCAGCAAAGGGCAGGGTTCGGGGATATATAGCAATCAGCCCCAGCATTTT
J: TRBJ2-3; size: many; D: NA; V: TRBV13; CDR3: CASSHLMAATTDTQYF; DNA: TGTGCCAGCAGCCACCTCATGGCGGCCACCACAGATACGCAGTATTTT
J: TRBJ2-1; size: few; D: TRBD2; V: TRBV2; CDR3: CASSGNRTGTSGTNSYNEQFF; DNA: TGTGCCAGCAGTGGAAACCGTACCGGGACTAGCGGGACCAATTCCTACAATGAGCAGTTCTTC
J: TRBJ1-1; size: NA; D: NA; V: TRBV11-3; CDR3: CASSAGHLNTEAFF; DNA: TGTGCCAGCAGCGCCGGACACCTGAACACTGAAGCTTTCTTT
J: TRBJ2-1; size: NA; D: NA; V: TRBV14; CDR3: CASRKTGDYYEQFF; DNA: TGTGCCAGCAGGAAGACAGGGGACTACTACGAGCAGTTCTTC
J: TRBJ2-7; size: few; D: NA; V: TRBV5-1; CDR3: CASSLGPGPSYEQYF; DNA: TGCGCCAGCAGCTTGGGTCCAGGACCTTCCTACGAGCAGTACTTC
J: TRBJ2-1; size: few; D: NA; V: TRBV7-2; CDR3: CASSVGRPNEQFF; DNA: TGTGCCAGCAGCGTTGGACGGCCCAATGAGCAGTTCTTC
J: TRBJ2-3; size: many; D: NA; V: TRBV25-1; CDR3: CASREGDTQYF; DNA: TGTGCCAGCAGGGAAGGGGATACGCAGTATTTT
J: TRBJ2-1; size: NA; D: TRBD1; V: TRBV7-9; CDR3: CASSNKGTASYNEQFF; DNA: TGTGCCAGCAGTAACAAGGGGACAGCATCCTACAATGAGCAGTTCTTC
J: TRBJ1-4; size: few; D: TRBD1; V: TRBV10-3; CDR3: CAISEPDRGRNEKLFF; DNA: TGTGCCATCAGTGAGCCGGACAGGGGCCGTAATGAAAAACTGTTTTTT
J: TRBJ1-2; size: NA; D: TRBD1; V: TRBV2; CDR3: CASRAGQGSYTF; DNA: TGTGCCAGCAGGGCCGGACAGGGGAGCTACACCTTC
J: TRBJ2-7; size: NA; D: NA; V: TRBV7-9; CDR3: CASSSPMNVPNEQYF; DNA: TGTGCCAGCAGCTCACCCATGAATGTACCCAACGAGCAGTACTTC
J: TRBJ1-1; size: NA; D: NA; V: TRBV7-9; CDR3: CASSSTLGGTEAFF; DNA: TGTGCCAGCAGCTCCACTCTTGGGGGCACTGAAGCTTTCTTT
J: TRBJ2-7; size: few; D: NA; V: TRBV7-2; CDR3: CASSFSPGGEQYF; DNA: TGTGCCAGCAGCTTCTCCCCCGGAGGCGAGCAGTACTTC
J: TRBJ1-6; size: NA; D: TRBD1; V: TRBV27; CDR3: CASSSPRTGANSYNSPLHF; DNA: TGTGCCAGCAGTTCACCAAGGACAGGGGCGAACTCCTATAATTCACCCCTCCACTTT
J: TRBJ2-5; size: few; D: NA; V: TRBV16; CDR3: CASSQYPSETQYF; DNA: TGTGCCAGCAGCCAATACCCCTCGGAGACCCAGTACTTC
J: TRBJ2-3; size: NA; D: NA; V: TRBV7-2; CDR3: CASSLVRASSDTQYF; DNA: TGTGCCAGCAGCTTAGTGCGGGCTAGCAGCGATACGCAGTATTTT
J: TRBJ2-1; size: NA; D: TRBD2; V: TRBV29-1; CDR3: CSVDVAGYNEQFF; DNA: TGCAGCGTTGACGTAGCGGGCTACAATGAGCAGTTCTTC
J: TRBJ2-7; size: NA; D: NA; V: TRBV18; CDR3: CASATWLTGTGSNEQYF; DNA: TGTGCCAGCGCGACTTGGCTGACCGGGACGGGGTCAAACGAGCAGTACTTC
J: TRBJ2-5; size: NA; D: TRBD1; V: TRBV6-1; CDR3: CASRNKKGTVQETQYF; DNA: TGTGCCAGCAGAAACAAAAAGGGGACAGTCCAAGAGACCCAGTACTTC
J: TRBJ2-3; size: many; D: NA; V: TRBV24-1; CDR3: CATSDFANADTQYF; DNA: TGTGCCACCAGTGATTTTGCGAACGCGGATACGCAGTATTTT
J: TRBJ2-3; size: few; D: NA; V: TRBV5-1; CDR3: CASTLIGDTQYF; DNA: TGCGCCAGCACCTTGATAGGAGATACGCAGTATTTT